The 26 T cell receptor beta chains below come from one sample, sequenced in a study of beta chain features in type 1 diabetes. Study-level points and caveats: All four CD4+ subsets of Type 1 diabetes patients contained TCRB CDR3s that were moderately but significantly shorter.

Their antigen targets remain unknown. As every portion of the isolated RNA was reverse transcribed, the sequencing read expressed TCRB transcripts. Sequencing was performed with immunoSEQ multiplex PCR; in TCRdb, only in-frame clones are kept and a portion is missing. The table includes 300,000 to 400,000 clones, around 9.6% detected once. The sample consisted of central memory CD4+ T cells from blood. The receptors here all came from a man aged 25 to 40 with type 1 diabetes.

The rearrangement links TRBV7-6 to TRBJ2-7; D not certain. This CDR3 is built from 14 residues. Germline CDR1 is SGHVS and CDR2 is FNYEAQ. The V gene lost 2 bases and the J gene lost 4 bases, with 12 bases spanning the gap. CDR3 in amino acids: CASSLRQSAYEQYF. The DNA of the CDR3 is TGTGCCAGCAGCTTACGGCAGTCAGCTTACGAGCAGTACTTC.

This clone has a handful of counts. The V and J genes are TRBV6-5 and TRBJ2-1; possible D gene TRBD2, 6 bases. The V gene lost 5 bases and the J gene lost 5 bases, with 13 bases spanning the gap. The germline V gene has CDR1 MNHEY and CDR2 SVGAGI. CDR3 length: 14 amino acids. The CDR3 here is CASSAWTTHNEQFF. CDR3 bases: TGTGCCAGCAGTGCATGGACTACCCACAATGAGCAGTTCTTC.

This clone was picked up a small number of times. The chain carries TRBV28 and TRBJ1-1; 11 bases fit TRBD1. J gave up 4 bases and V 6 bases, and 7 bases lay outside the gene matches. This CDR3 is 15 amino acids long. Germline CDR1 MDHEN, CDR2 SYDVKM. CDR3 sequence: CASSSPGTGGTEAFF. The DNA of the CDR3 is TGTGCCAGCAGCTCTCCGGGGACAGGGGGCACTGAAGCTTTCTTT.

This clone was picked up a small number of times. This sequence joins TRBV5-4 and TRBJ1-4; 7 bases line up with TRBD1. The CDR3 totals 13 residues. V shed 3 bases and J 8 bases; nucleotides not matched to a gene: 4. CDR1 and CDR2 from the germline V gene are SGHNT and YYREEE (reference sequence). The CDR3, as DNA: TGTGCCAGCAGCTCTGACAGGGACGAAAAACTGTTTTTT. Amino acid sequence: CASSSDRDEKLFF. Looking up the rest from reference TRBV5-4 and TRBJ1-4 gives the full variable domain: ETGVTQSPTHLIKTRGQQVTLRCSSQSGHNTVSWYQQALGQGPQFIFQYYREEENGRGNFPPRFSGLQFPNYSSELNVNALELDDSALYLCASSSDRDEKLFFGSGTQLSVL.

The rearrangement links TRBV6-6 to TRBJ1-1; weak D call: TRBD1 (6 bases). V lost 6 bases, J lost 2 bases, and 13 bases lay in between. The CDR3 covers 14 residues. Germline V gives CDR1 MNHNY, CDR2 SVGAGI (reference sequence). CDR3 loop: CASRLQGSNTEAFF. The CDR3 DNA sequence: TGTGCCAGCAGGCTTCAGGGGTCTAACACTGAAGCTTTCTTT.

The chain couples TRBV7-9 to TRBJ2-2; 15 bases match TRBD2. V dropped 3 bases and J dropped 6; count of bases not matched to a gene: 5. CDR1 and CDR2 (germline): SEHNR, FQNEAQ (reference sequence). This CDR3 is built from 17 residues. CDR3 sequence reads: CASSFVGLAGGPGELFF. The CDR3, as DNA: TGTGCCAGCAGCTTTGTCGGACTAGCGGGAGGGCCCGGGGAGCTGTTTTTT.

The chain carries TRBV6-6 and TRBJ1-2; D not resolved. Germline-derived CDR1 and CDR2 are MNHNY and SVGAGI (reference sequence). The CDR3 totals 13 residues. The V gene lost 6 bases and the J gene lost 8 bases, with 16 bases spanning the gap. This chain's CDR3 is CASSLDGSRGYTF. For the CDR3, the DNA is TGTGCCAGCAGCCTGGACGGGTCTAGGGGCTACACCTTC.

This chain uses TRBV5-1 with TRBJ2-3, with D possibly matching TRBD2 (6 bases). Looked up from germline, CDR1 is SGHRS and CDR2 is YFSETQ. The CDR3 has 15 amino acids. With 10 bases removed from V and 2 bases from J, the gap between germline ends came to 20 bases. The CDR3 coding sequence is TGCGCCTCGCGCTTGGGTGGAGGGAACACAGATACGCAGTATTTT. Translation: CASRLGGGNTDTQYF.

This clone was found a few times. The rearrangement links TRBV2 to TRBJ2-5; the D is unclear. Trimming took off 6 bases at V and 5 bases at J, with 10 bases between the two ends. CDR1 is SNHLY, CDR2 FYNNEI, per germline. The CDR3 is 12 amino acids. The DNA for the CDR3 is TGTGCCAGCAGAGTAGGGTTTGAGACCCAGTACTTC. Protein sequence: CASRVGFETQYF.

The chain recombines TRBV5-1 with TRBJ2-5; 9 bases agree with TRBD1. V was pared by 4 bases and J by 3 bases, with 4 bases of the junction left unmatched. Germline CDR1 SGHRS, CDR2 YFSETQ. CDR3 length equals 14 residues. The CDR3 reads CASSQQGAEETQYF. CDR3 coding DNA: TGCGCCAGCAGCCAACAGGGGGCTGAAGAGACCCAGTACTTC.

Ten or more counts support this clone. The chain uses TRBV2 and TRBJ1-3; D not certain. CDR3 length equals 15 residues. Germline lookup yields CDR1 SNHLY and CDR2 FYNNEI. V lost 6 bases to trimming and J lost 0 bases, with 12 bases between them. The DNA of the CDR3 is TGTGCCAGCAGCTACCTTAGAGGCTCTGGAAACACCATATATTTT. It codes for CASSYLRGSGNTIYF.

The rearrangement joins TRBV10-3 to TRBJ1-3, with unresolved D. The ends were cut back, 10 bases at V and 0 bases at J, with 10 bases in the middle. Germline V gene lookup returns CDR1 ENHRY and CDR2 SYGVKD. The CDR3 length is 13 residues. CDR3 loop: CATWRDSGNTIYF. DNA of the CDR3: TGTGCCACCTGGAGAGACTCTGGAAACACCATATATTTT.

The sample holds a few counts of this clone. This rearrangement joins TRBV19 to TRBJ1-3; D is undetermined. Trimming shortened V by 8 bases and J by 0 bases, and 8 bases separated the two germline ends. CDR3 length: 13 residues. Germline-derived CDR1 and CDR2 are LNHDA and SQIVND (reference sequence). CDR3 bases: TGTGCCAGTCGCCGGGGCTCTGGAAACACCATATATTTT. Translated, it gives CASRRGSGNTIYF.

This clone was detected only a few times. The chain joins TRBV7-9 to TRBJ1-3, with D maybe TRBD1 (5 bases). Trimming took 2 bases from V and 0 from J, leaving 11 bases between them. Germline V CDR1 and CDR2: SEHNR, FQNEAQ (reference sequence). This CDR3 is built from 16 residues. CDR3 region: CASSLRDSSSGNTIYF. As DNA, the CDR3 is TGTGCCAGCAGCTTACGAGACAGTAGCTCTGGAAACACCATATATTTT.

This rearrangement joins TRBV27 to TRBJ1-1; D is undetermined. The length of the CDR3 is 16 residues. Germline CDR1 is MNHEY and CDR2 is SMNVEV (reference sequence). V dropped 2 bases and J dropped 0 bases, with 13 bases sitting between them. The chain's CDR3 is CASSLVGGYMNTEAFF. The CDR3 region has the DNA TGTGCCAGCAGTTTAGTGGGAGGCTACATGAACACTGAAGCTTTCTTT.

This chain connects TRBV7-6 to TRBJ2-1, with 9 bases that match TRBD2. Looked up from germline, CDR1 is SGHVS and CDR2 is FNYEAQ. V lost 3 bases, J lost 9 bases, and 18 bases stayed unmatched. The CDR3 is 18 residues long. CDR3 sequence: CASSFRVVAGATSSEQFF. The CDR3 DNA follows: TGTGCCAGCAGCTTTCGGGTAGTAGCGGGAGCTACGTCAAGTGAGCAGTTCTTC.

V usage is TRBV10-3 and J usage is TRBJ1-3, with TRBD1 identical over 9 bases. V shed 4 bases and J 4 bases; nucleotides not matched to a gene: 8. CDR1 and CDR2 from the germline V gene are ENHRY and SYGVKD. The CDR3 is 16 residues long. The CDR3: CAISVLRTGAGNTIYF. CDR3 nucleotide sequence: TGTGCCATCAGTGTTCTCAGGACAGGGGCCGGAAACACCATATATTTT.

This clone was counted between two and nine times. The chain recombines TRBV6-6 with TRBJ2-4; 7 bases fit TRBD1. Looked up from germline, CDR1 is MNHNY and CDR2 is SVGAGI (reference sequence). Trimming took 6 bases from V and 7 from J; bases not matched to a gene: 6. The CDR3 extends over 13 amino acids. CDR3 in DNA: TGTGCCAGCAGGACAGGGAACGGGAACATTCAGTACTTC. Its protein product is CASRTGNGNIQYF.

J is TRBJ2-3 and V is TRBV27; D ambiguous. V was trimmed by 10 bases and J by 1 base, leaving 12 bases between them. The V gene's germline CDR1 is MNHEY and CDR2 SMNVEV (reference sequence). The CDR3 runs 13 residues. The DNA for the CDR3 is TGTGCCACCTTTTTATCGGGCACAGATACGCAGTATTTT. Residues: CATFLSGTDTQYF.

The CDR3 sequence: CASSLAGQGTDTQYF. Here the CDR3 DNA reads TGTGCCAGCAGCTTGGCGGGACAGGGTACAGATACGCAGTATTTT. The V and J genes are TRBV5-4 and TRBJ2-3, with TRBD1 matching 9 bases. V lost 0 bases and J lost 3; bases outside the gene matches: 2. This CDR3 has 15 amino acids. CDR1 and CDR2 from the germline V gene are SGHNT and YYREEE (reference sequence).

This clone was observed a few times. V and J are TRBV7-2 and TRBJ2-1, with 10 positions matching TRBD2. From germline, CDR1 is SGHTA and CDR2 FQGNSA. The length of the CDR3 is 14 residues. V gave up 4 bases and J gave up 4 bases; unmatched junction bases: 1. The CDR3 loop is CASSYSGGYNEQFF. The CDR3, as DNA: TGTGCCAGCAGCTATAGCGGGGGGTACAATGAGCAGTTCTTC.

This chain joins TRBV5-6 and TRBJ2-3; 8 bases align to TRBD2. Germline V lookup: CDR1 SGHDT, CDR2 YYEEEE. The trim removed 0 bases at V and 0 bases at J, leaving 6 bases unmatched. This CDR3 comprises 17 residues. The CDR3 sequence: CASSLALAGISTDTQYF. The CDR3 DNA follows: TGTGCCAGCAGCTTGGCCTTAGCGGGAATTAGCACAGATACGCAGTATTTT.

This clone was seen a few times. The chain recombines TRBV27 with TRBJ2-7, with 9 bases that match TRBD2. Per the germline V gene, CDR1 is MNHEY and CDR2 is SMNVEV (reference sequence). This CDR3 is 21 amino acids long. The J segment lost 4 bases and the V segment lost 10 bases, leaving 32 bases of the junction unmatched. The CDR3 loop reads CATHPHSYGASGTEGVYEQYF. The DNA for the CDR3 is TGTGCCACCCACCCGCATTCTTACGGGGCTAGCGGGACCGAGGGCGTGTACGAGCAGTACTTC.

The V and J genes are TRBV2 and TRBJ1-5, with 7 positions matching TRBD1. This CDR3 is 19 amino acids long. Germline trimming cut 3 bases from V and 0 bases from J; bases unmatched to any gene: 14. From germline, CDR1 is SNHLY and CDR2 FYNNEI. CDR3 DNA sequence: TGTGCCAGCAGTGAGTACAGGCTTTGGACAGGCGATAGCAATCAGCCCCAGCATTTT. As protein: CASSEYRLWTGDSNQPQHF.

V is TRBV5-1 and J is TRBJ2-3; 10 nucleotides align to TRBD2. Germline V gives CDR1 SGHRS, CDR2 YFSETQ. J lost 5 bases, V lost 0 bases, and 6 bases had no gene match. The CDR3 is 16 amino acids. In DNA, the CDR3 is TGCGCCAGCAGCTTGGTCCCTAGCGGGAGCGAAGATACGCAGTATTTT. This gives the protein CASSLVPSGSEDTQYF.

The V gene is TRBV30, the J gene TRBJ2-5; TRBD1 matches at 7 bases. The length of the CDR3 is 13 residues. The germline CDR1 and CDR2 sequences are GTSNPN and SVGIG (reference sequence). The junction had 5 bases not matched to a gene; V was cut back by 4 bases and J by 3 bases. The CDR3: CAWNPGTEETQYF. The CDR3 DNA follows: TGTGCCTGGAACCCCGGGACAGAAGAGACCCAGTACTTC. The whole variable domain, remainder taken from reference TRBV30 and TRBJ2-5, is SQTIHQWPATLVQPVGSPLSLECTVEGTSNPNLYWYRQAAGRGLQLLFYSVGIGQISSEVPQNLSASRPQDRQFILSSKKLLLSDSGFYLCAWNPGTEETQYFGPGTRLLVL.